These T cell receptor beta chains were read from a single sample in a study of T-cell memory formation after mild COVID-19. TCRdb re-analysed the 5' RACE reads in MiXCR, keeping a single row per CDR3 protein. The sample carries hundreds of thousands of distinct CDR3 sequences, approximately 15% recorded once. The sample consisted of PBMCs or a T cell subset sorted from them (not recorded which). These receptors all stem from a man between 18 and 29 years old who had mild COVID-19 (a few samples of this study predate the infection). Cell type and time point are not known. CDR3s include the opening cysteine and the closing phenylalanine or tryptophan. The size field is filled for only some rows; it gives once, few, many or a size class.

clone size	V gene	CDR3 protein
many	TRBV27	CASTPNEQYF
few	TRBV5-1	CASSSLPTSGAYAEQFF
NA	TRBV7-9	CASSFGGISPLHF
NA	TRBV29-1	CSVEDSTGTDGNTIYF
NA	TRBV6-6	CASSYSRHEQFF
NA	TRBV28	CASSTGQTYQETQYF
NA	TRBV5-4	CASSRPAENTDTQYF
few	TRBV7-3	CASSLTATGGQPQHF
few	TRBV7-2	CASSPRLAGGLDTQYF
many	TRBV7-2	CASSPTPAAETQYF
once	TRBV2	CASGNSGILWNTEAFF
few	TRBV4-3	CASSQLAGGPPGELFF
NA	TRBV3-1	CASSLPRLAGESGELFF
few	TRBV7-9	CASSPQGGETEAFF
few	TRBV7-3	CASSSGPTSPLTDTQYF
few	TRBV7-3	CASSRRTGGEDTQYF
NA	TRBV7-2	CASSLETGNTQYF
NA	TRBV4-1	CASSQDGFEQYF
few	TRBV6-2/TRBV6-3	CASSPGGWQPQHF
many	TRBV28	CASSPLDQETQYF
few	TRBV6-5	CASRDPGGPQHF
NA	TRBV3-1	CASTPRTGEETQYF
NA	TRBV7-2	CASSLVRGAEKLFF
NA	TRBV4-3	CASSQDRIAGDTGELFF
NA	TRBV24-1	CATSEGGVAKNIQYF
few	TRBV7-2	CASSFGRRQETQYF
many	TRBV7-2	CASSQGLAEADTQYF
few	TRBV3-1	CASSLGEHEAFF